The 22 T cell receptor beta chains reported below all come from one sample, sequenced in a study of T cell responses to AZD1222 COVID-19 vaccine. The repertoire was sequenced with immunoSEQ multiplex PCR; TCRdb's copy has only in-frame clones and lacks some. The sample holds approximately 100,000 clones; less than 85% are singletons and the top ten take roughly 5%. The sequencing used peripheral blood, collected 28 days after the second AZD1222 dose. The source of these receptors is an adult who received the AZD1222 COVID-19 vaccine.

The gene calls are TRBV4-2 and TRBJ2-7; 10 positions match TRBD2. V was pared by 1 base and J by 4 bases, with 4 bases of the junction left unmatched. The germline CDR1 and CDR2 sequences are LGHNA and YNFKEQ. This CDR3 region has 15 residues. In DNA form, the CDR3 reads TGTGCCAGCAGCCAAGGGCCTAGCGGGGGTTACGAGCAGTACTTC. Amino acid sequence: CASSQGPSGGYEQYF.

The rearrangement uses TRBV19 and TRBJ2-5; D unresolved. This CDR3 has 12 residues. Germline V gene data show CDR1 as LNHDA and CDR2 as SQIVND (reference sequence). V was trimmed by 0 bases and J by 5 bases, leaving 4 bases between them. The CDR3 region is CASSIDRETQYF. The DNA of the CDR3 is TGTGCCAGTAGTATAGATCGGGAGACCCAGTACTTC.

The J gene is TRBJ1-2, the V gene TRBV20-1; D unclear. The V end lost 7 bases, the J end lost 5 bases, and 8 bases lay between the germline ends. This CDR3 comprises 10 residues. Germline CDR1 reads DFQATT; CDR2 reads SNEGSKA (reference sequence). CDR3 residues: CSVGEYGYTF. In DNA form, the CDR3 reads TGCAGTGTTGGGGAGTATGGCTACACCTTC.

The V and J genes are TRBV18 and TRBJ2-7; D remains unclear. The V gene lost 2 bases and the J gene lost 2 bases, with 10 bases spanning the gap. Germline values: CDR1 KGHSH, CDR2 LQKENI. The CDR3 loop spans 14 amino acids. The CDR3 sequence: CASSPVSPAYEQYF. CDR3 bases: TGTGCCAGCTCACCAGTCTCCCCAGCCTACGAGCAGTACTTC.

The chain uses TRBV7-2 and TRBJ2-5, with D unresolved. V lost 3 bases and J 2 bases, leaving 7 bases between the germline ends. This CDR3 has 13 residues. From germline, CDR1 is SGHTA and CDR2 FQGNSA. CDR3 protein: CASSFSEQETQYF. The CDR3 coding sequence is TGTGCCAGCAGCTTCTCGGAGCAAGAGACCCAGTACTTC.

The gene calls are TRBV5-1 and TRBJ2-1; 11 nucleotides line up with TRBD1. The CDR3 totals 15 residues. Trimming at V came to 3 bases and at J to 4 bases, leaving 3 bases not matched to a gene. CDR1 is SGHRS and CDR2 is YFSETQ in the germline V gene. The CDR3 loop reads CASSSGQGAYNEQFF. CDR3 nucleotides: TGCGCCAGCAGCTCCGGACAGGGGGCATACAATGAGCAGTTCTTC.

The V gene is TRBV7-6, the J gene TRBJ2-2; D remains ambiguous. CDR1 and CDR2 (germline): SGHVS, FNYEAQ. V was cut by 5 bases and J by 5 bases, with 9 bases left in between. This CDR3 contains 13 residues. CDR3 residues: CASSIDETGELFF. CDR3 DNA sequence: TGTGCCAGCAGCATCGACGAGACCGGGGAGCTGTTTTTT.

The gene calls are TRBV3-1 (or the pseudogene TRBV3-2) and TRBJ2-3, with 8 bases aligning to TRBD2. Germline loops: CDR1 LGHDT, CDR2 YNNKEL (reference sequence). V trimming: 2 bases; J trimming: 0 bases; junction bases outside the gene matches: 4. This CDR3 is 16 amino acids long. The CDR3 loop is CASSQIAGSSTDTQYF. The DNA for the CDR3 is TGTGCCAGCAGCCAAATAGCGGGGTCTAGCACAGATACGCAGTATTTT.

The chain is built from TRBV12-3 or TRBV12-4 and TRBJ2-7, with D possibly matching TRBD1 (6 bases). Trimming stripped 5 bases from V and 6 bases from J, with 14 bases between. CDR3 size: 13 residues. CDR3 protein: CASSPRGWLEQYF. The CDR3 DNA reads as TGTGCCAGCAGTCCTAGGGGGTGGCTCGAGCAGTACTTC.

Of note for this clone: This CDR3 is also generated by other DNA sequences in the sample. This chain uses TRBV7-9 with TRBJ2-1; D might be TRBD2 (5 bases). V dropped 3 bases and J dropped 4 bases, with 13 bases sitting between them. Germline lookup yields CDR1 SEHNR and CDR2 FQNEAQ (reference sequence). The length of the CDR3 is 15 residues. The CDR3 bases are TGTGCCAGCAGCTTGGTATCTAGCAGTTACAATGAGCAGTTCTTC. Its translation is CASSLVSSSYNEQFF.

The chain combines TRBV28 with TRBJ2-7; TRBD1 aligns across 8 bases. V shed 5 bases, J shed 1 base, and the junction held 10 bases outside the gene matches. Germline CDR1 MDHEN, CDR2 SYDVKM. The CDR3 loop spans 16 amino acids. The CDR3 protein is CASSRQDRVRSYEQYF. The CDR3 DNA follows: TGTGCCAGCAGTCGTCAGGACAGGGTTCGATCCTACGAGCAGTACTTC.

In DNA, the CDR3 is TGTGCCAGCAGTTCGGAAAGGGATACGCAGTATTTT. Protein product: CASSSERDTQYF. J is TRBJ2-3 and V is TRBV6-5; no firm D call. The CDR3 runs 12 residues. Trimming removed 4 bases at V and 6 bases at J, with 8 bases between. Germline CDR1 MNHEY, CDR2 SVGAGI.

The rearrangement links TRBV19 to TRBJ1-2; D is uncertain. The CDR3 runs 15 residues. Trimming shortened V by 2 bases and J by 0 bases, and 10 bases separated the two germline ends. Germline V gene lookup returns CDR1 LNHDA and CDR2 SQIVND (reference sequence). The CDR3 here is CASSILDGANYGYTF. Here the CDR3 DNA reads TGTGCCAGTAGTATATTAGACGGAGCTAACTATGGCTACACCTTC.

The rearrangement uses TRBV7-2 and TRBJ1-2; TRBD1 agrees at 10 bases. The CDR3 spans 15 residues. After removal of 6 bases from V and 2 bases from J, the junction contained 6 bases not matched to a gene. The germline gives CDR1 SGHTA, CDR2 FQGNSA. The CDR3 region is CASRVLGQGNYGYTF. The CDR3 nucleotides read TGTGCCAGCAGGGTCCTGGGACAGGGGAACTATGGCTACACCTTC.

The chain carries TRBV30 and TRBJ1-3; 9 nucleotides agree with TRBD1. J was trimmed by 5 bases and V by 2 bases; bases with no gene match: 7. Per the germline V gene, CDR1 is GTSNPN and CDR2 is SVGIG (reference sequence). The CDR3 is 15 residues long. The CDR3 DNA reads TGTGCCTGGAGTCTGCGGACAGGGGATAGAAACACCATATATTTT. This codes for CAWSLRTGDRNTIYF.

As DNA, the CDR3 is TGTGCCAGCAGTTCAGGAGGCGGGAGGGCGGATACGCAGTATTTT. Protein sequence: CASSSGGGRADTQYF. The chain has TRBV28 and TRBJ2-3, with 9 bases that match TRBD2. This CDR3 is built from 15 residues. Germline V lookup: CDR1 MDHEN, CDR2 SYDVKM. V gave up 4 bases and J gave up 6 bases; unmatched junction bases: 8.

The chain links TRBV5-1 to TRBJ1-6; the D is unclear. V lost 4 bases to trimming and J lost 8 bases, with 13 bases between them. The germline V gene encodes CDR1 SGHRS and CDR2 YFSETQ. The CDR3 covers 14 residues. The DNA of the CDR3 is TGCGCCAGCAGCCCCGAAGGGCTTGATTCACCCCTCCACTTT. This encodes CASSPEGLDSPLHF. The full variable domain, in which reference TRBV5-1 and TRBJ1-6 provide the parts outside the CDR3, is KAGVTQTPRYLIKTRGQQVTLSCSPISGHRSVSWYQQTPGQGLQFLFEYFSETQRNKGNFPGRFSGRQFSNSRSEMNVSTLELGDSALYLCASSPEGLDSPLHFGNGTRLTVT.

The chain has TRBV2 and TRBJ1-4; no clear D gene. The germline V gene has CDR1 SNHLY and CDR2 FYNNEI. This CDR3 comprises 14 residues. Trimming pared 6 bases from V and 4 bases from J, leaving 12 bases between. Written as DNA, the CDR3 is TGTGCCAGCAGACGCGGCAGTGGTAATGAAAAACTGTTTTTT. Translation gives CASRRGSGNEKLFF. The full variable domain, rest sourced from reference TRBV2 and TRBJ1-4, is EPEVTQTPSHQVTQMGQEVILRCVPISNHLYFYWYRQILGQKVEFLVSFYNNEISEKSEIFDDQFSVERPDGSNFTLKIRSTKLEDSAMYFCASRRGSGNEKLFFGSGTQLSVL.

This sequence joins TRBV5-1 and TRBJ1-1; D not resolved. The CDR3 runs 14 residues. The V gene lost 0 bases and the J gene lost 0 bases, with 6 bases spanning the gap. Germline assignment: CDR1 SGHRS and CDR2 YFSETQ. The CDR3 nucleotides read TGCGCCAGCAGCTTGGGACTCATGAACACTGAAGCTTTCTTT. As protein: CASSLGLMNTEAFF.

The chain is built from TRBV20-1 and TRBJ2-1; D call uncertain. Germline values: CDR1 DFQATT, CDR2 SNEGSKA (reference sequence). Trimming left V 3 bases short and J 3 bases short, with 0 bases between. The CDR3 has 10 amino acids. The DNA for the CDR3 is TGCAGTGCTAGCTACAATGAGCAGTTCTTC. Its translation is CSASYNEQFF.

This chain joins TRBV6-1 and TRBJ2-7; no firm D call. CDR3 length: 17 residues. Germline CDR1 is MNHNS and CDR2 is SASEGT. Trimming took off 2 bases at V and 2 bases at J, with 19 bases between the two ends. CDR3 sequence (DNA): TGTGCCAGCAGTGAACCCGGGTCTCCTCGGAATACCTACGAGCAGTACTTC. Its protein product is CASSEPGSPRNTYEQYF.

As for this clone: Other DNA sequences in the sample encode the same CDR3. The V call is TRBV5-1, the J call TRBJ2-5, with TRBD1 identical over 7 bases. Looked up from germline, CDR1 is SGHRS and CDR2 is YFSETQ. This CDR3 is 14 amino acids long. With V trimmed by 1 base and J by 4 bases, 4 bases remained unmatched. Here the CDR3 reads CASSLSGGAETQYF. The CDR3 coding sequence is TGCGCCAGCAGCTTGTCAGGGGGTGCAGAGACCCAGTACTTC.